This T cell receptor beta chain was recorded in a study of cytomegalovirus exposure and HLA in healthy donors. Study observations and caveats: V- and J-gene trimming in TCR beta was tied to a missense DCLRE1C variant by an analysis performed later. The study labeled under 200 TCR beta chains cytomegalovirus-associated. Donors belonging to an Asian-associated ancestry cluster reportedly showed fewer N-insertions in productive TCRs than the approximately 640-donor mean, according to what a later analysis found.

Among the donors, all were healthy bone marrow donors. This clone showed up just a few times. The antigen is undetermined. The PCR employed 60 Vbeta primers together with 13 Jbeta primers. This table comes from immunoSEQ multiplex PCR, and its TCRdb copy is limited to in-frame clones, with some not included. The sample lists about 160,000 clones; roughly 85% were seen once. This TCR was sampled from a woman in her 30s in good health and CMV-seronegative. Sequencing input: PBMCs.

In DNA form, the CDR3 reads TGTGCCAGCAGTTCTTTGACTAGCGCCGCCTCCTACGAGCAGTACTTC. This encodes CASSSLTSAASYEQYF. V and J are TRBV27 and TRBJ2-7, with TRBD2 matching over 8 bases. Germline V gene data show CDR1 as MNHEY and CDR2 as SMNVEV (reference sequence). The V segment lost 4 bases and the J segment 0 bases; nucleotides outside the gene matches: 8. This CDR3 has 16 residues.